This passage covers 19 T cell receptor beta chains from one sample sequenced in a study of T cell clones after liver transplantation. Sequencing used immunoSEQ multiplex PCR; TCRdb keeps in-frame clones, though not all of them. The repertoire includes approximately 25,000 clones, about three quarters of them detected once, and approximately 2.8% sits in the top ten. Sequencing used CD4+ T cells from blood, obtained before liver transplant. The receptors derive from a human donor who received a liver transplant.

The rearrangement joins TRBV30 to TRBJ2-7; D gene unclear. The CDR3 is 12 amino acids. Germline CDR1 is GTSNPN and CDR2 is SVGIG (reference sequence). Trimming took off 4 bases at V and 0 bases at J, with 7 bases between the two ends. CDR3 in amino acids: CAWMPSSYEQYF. As DNA, the CDR3 is TGTGCCTGGATGCCGAGCTCCTACGAGCAGTACTTC.

V gene TRBV5-1 combines with J gene TRBJ1-1, with D uncertain. CDR3 size: 16 residues. Trimming removed 0 bases from V and 5 bases from J, with 17 bases in between. The germline V gene has CDR1 SGHRS and CDR2 YFSETQ. The CDR3 DNA sequence: TGCGCCAGCAGCTTGGACCCCCCAGGCCAGGAAACTGAAGCTTTCTTT. Translation gives CASSLDPPGQETEAFF. Full variable domain (remainder filled in from reference TRBV5-1 and TRBJ1-1): KAGVTQTPRYLIKTRGQQVTLSCSPISGHRSVSWYQQTPGQGLQFLFEYFSETQRNKGNFPGRFSGRQFSNSRSEMNVSTLELGDSALYLCASSLDPPGQETEAFFGQGTRLTVV.

The table lists this clone with a few counts. This chain joins TRBV5-4 and TRBJ1-2; D ambiguous. Trimming pared 4 bases from V and 5 bases from J, leaving 9 bases between. This CDR3 region has 12 residues. Germline V gene sequence: CDR1 SGHNT, CDR2 YYREEE (reference sequence). CDR3 amino acids: CASSPDQYGYTF. DNA for the CDR3: TGTGCCAGCAGCCCGGACCAATATGGCTACACCTTC.

This clone was observed a single time. This chain connects TRBV5-1 to TRBJ2-3; D is perhaps TRBD2 (5 bases). Deletions cut 2 bases from V and 0 bases from J, with 10 bases between. Per germline, CDR1 SGHRS and CDR2 YFSETQ. There are 15 residues in the CDR3. CDR3 nucleotides: TGCGCCAGCAGCTTACTAGGGTTTAGCACAGATACGCAGTATTTT. Translated: CASSLLGFSTDTQYF.

By share, this clone ranks as medium-sized (0.01 to 0.1%). The chain recombines TRBV2 with TRBJ2-7; TRBD1 agrees at 7 bases. The germline V gene encodes CDR1 SNHLY and CDR2 FYNNEI. The junction had 10 bases not matched to a gene; V was cut back by 5 bases and J by 3 bases. The CDR3 consists of 15 residues. CDR3 nucleotides: TGTGCCAGCAGTCAACCGCGACAGGGAGACTACGAGCAGTACTTC. Amino acids: CASSQPRQGDYEQYF.

Within the sample, this clone is medium-sized (0.01 to 0.1%). The chain is built from TRBV30 and TRBJ1-5, with 7 positions matching TRBD1. The J segment lost 1 base and the V segment lost 1 base, leaving 7 bases of the junction unmatched. The germline V gene encodes CDR1 GTSNPN and CDR2 SVGIG (reference sequence). This CDR3 is 16 amino acids long. The DNA for the CDR3 is TGTGCCTGGAGTGACGAGACAGGGAGAAGCAATCAGCCCCAGCATTTT. It codes for CAWSDETGRSNQPQHF.

The count of this clone is one. The chain links TRBV7-9 to TRBJ1-5, with D possibly being TRBD1 (5 bases). The CDR3 has 14 amino acids. Trimming pared 5 bases from V and 2 bases from J, leaving 10 bases between. The germline V gene has CDR1 SEHNR and CDR2 FQNEAQ (reference sequence). This chain's CDR3 is CASSPGGGNQPQHF. The CDR3 nucleotides read TGTGCCAGCAGCCCCGGGGGGGGCAATCAGCCCCAGCATTTT.

A few counts support this clone. The V and J genes are TRBV6-1 and TRBJ1-1; TRBD1 is a possible D gene (5 bases). V gave up 8 bases and J gave up 2 bases, with 12 bases separating them. The CDR3 consists of 13 residues. CDR1 MNHNS and CDR2 SASEGT come from the germline V gene. CDR3: CASLLGVNTEAFF. The CDR3 nucleotides are TGTGCCAGCCTATTAGGGGTAAACACTGAAGCTTTCTTT.

The chain combines TRBV7-2 with TRBJ2-7; D possibly matches TRBD1 or TRBD2 (5 bases each). V gave up 5 bases and J gave up 2 bases, with 19 bases separating them. The CDR3 consists of 16 residues. The germline V gene has CDR1 SGHTA and CDR2 FQGNSA. The CDR3 nucleotides read TGTGCCAGCAGCGCCCCCGGGACCCCTAGGGCCTACGAGCAGTACTTC. Protein product: CASSAPGTPRAYEQYF.

The CDR3 DNA sequence: TGTGCCAGCAGTTACGACAGAGGGTGGGCCCAGTACTTC. Translated, it gives CASSYDRGWAQYF. The chain joins TRBV6-5 to TRBJ2-5; either TRBD1 or TRBD2 may fit D (5 bases each). The V end was cut by 2 bases, the J end by 9 bases, with 13 bases between. The CDR3 runs to 13 residues. The germline gives CDR1 MNHEY, CDR2 SVGAGI.

The chain employs TRBV7-2 and TRBJ1-3, with D possibly matching TRBD1 (6 bases). The CDR3 covers 16 residues. The ends were cut back, 1 base at V and 2 bases at J, with 12 bases in the middle. Germline assignment: CDR1 SGHTA and CDR2 FQGNSA. CDR3 loop: CASSLDQGPTGNTIYF. The CDR3 nucleotides are TGTGCCAGCAGCTTAGATCAGGGGCCTACTGGAAACACCATATATTTT. Full variable domain (missing parts from reference TRBV7-2 and TRBJ1-3): GAGVSQSPSNKVTEKGKDVELRCDPISGHTALYWYRQSLGQGLEFLIYFQGNSAPDKSGLPSDRFSAERTGGSVSTLTIQRTQQEDSAVYLCASSLDQGPTGNTIYFGEGSWLTVV.

The chain couples TRBV7-9 to TRBJ2-7, with D possibly TRBD2 on 6 matching bases. Trimming left V 1 base short and J 0 bases short, with 7 bases between. This CDR3 comprises 14 residues. Per germline, CDR1 SEHNR and CDR2 FQNEAQ (reference sequence). CDR3: CASSLVGGSYEQYF. The DNA of the CDR3 is TGTGCCAGCAGCTTAGTCGGGGGCTCCTACGAGCAGTACTTC.

The chain recombines TRBV11-2 with TRBJ2-7; TRBD2 matches at 7 bases. Unmatched junction bases numbered 6, after V lost 1 base and J lost 6 bases. Germline CDR1 is SGHAT and CDR2 is FQNNGV. This CDR3 contains 14 residues. This CDR3 is CASSLGTRLGEQYV. The CDR3 bases are TGTGCCAGCAGCTTAGGGACTAGACTAGGCGAGCAGTACGTC.

The chain is built from TRBV30 and TRBJ2-7, with D possibly being TRBD1 (6 bases). The V end was cut by 3 bases, the J end by 0 bases, with 6 bases between. CDR3 length equals 12 residues. Germline CDR1 is GTSNPN and CDR2 is SVGIG (reference sequence). The CDR3 nucleotides are TGTGCCTGGAGAGGGGGCTCCTACGAGCAGTACTTC. Amino acid sequence: CAWRGGSYEQYF. The entire variable domain, with the rest obtained from reference TRBV30 and TRBJ2-7, is as follows: SQTIHQWPATLVQPVGSPLSLECTVEGTSNPNLYWYRQAAGRGLQLLFYSVGIGQISSEVPQNLSASRPQDRQFILSSKKLLLSDSGFYLCAWRGGSYEQYFGPGTRLTVT.

The CDR3 DNA follows: TGTGCCAGCAGCGGCCCTCCGGGACCCCCCACAGATACGCAGTATTTT. This encodes CASSGPPGPPTDTQYF. The rearrangement links TRBV9 to TRBJ2-3; D may be TRBD1 or TRBD2 (5 bases each). V was pared by 3 bases and J by 2 bases, with 16 bases between. Germline loops: CDR1 SGDLS, CDR2 YYNGEE. The CDR3 is 16 residues long.

This rearrangement joins TRBV2 to TRBJ2-3; 8 bases agree with TRBD2. V trimming: 5 bases; J trimming: 1 base; junction bases outside the gene matches: 5. Germline V CDR1 and CDR2: SNHLY, FYNNEI. The CDR3 is made up of 15 amino acids. This chain's CDR3 is CASSIGRGGTDTQYF. The CDR3 DNA reads TGTGCCAGCAGTATTGGGCGGGGGGGCACAGATACGCAGTATTTT. Full variable domain (rest looked up from reference TRBV2 and TRBJ2-3): EPEVTQTPSHQVTQMGQEVILRCVPISNHLYFYWYRQILGQKVEFLVSFYNNEISEKSEIFDDQFSVERPDGSNFTLKIRSTKLEDSAMYFCASSIGRGGTDTQYFGPGTRLTVL.

In this sample, this clone turned up a few times. The V call is TRBV5-6, the J call TRBJ2-7, with D hard to call. Looked up from germline, CDR1 is SGHDT and CDR2 is YYEEEE. V lost 4 bases, J lost 4 bases, and 18 bases lay in between. The CDR3 has 15 amino acids. The CDR3 spells CASSLGPNGLYEQYV. The CDR3 DNA reads as TGTGCCAGCAGCCTTGGGCCGAACGGGTTATACGAGCAGTACGTC.

The genes are TRBV21-1 and TRBJ2-7. TRBV21-1 is a pseudogene. CDR3 length: 17 residues. CDR3 DNA sequence: TGTGCCAGCAGCAATCGGAGGGGGGAATCTAGCTCCTACGAGCAGTACGTC. Protein: CASSNRRGESSSYEQYV.

The V and J genes are TRBV11-3 and TRBJ2-1; 7 bases agree with TRBD2. The CDR3 runs 15 residues. V lost 4 bases and J lost 5; bases outside the gene matches: 8. Germline CDR1 SGHNT, CDR2 YENEEA. CDR3 nucleotides: TGTGCCAGCAGCTCGTCCCACCTAGCGGACAATGAGCAGTTCTTC. Protein product: CASSSSHLADNEQFF.